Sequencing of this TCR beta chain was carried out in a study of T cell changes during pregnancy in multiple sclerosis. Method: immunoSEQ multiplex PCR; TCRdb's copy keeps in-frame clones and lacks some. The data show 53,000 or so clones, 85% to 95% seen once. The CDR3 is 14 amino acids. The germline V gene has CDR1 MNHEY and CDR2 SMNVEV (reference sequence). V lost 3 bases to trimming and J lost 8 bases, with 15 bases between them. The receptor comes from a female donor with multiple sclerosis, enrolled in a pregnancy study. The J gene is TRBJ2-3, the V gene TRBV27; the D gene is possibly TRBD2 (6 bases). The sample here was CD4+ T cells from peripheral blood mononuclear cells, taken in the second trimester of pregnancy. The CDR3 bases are TGTGCCAGCAGTTTGACACCGGTGGGGGGTACGCAGTATTTT. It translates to CASSLTPVGGTQYF.